Listed below are T cell receptor beta chains from one sample, sequenced in a study of metastatic and nonmetastatic thyroid tumors. TCRdb reanalyzed the PCR reads with MiXCR. The top ten clones hold about a sixth of a sample with around 61,000 clones, less than 30% of them seen once. Sequencing input: blood. The source is a female donor with papillary thyroid cancer or a benign thyroid nodule (not recorded which). Some clones in this sample may be carry-over from other donors' samples. CDR3s include the opening cysteine and the closing phenylalanine or tryptophan. A D gene is named only where the DNA matches it firmly. Size is omitted from some rows. Given values are once, few, many or a class for expanded clones.

D,J,size,V,DNA,CDR3
.,TRBJ2-2,few,TRBV6-1,TGTGCCAGCAACCTAGACAGCGCGAACACCGGGGAGCTGTTTTTT,CASNLDSANTGELFF
TRBD1,TRBJ1-6,few,TRBV27,TGTGCCAGCAGTTTAGGGACAGGGGACCCCCTCCACTTT,CASSLGTGDPLHF
.,TRBJ2-7,.,TRBV11-1,TGTGCCAGCAGCTTAGACCCGCAGGGTTTCAAGTTCTACGAGCAGTACTTC,CASSLDPQGFKFYEQYF
TRBD1,TRBJ1-2,few,TRBV27,TGTGCCAGCAGTTTGGAGCCAATAACAGGGGCCTATGGCTACACCTTC,CASSLEPITGAYGYTF
.,TRBJ1-2,few,TRBV28,TGTGCCAGCAGTTCCCTCGACAGGCCGGACTATGGCTACACCTTC,CASSSLDRPDYGYTF
.,TRBJ2-5,.,TRBV11-2,TGTGCCAGCAGCTTTGCGGGACTGAAGGAGACCCAGTACTTC,CASSFAGLKETQYF
.,TRBJ1-1,.,TRBV2,TGTGCCAGCAGGAGGGACGATCCTGAAGCTTTCTTT,CASRRDDPEAFF
TRBD2,TRBJ2-5,.,TRBV20-1,TGCAGTGCGGGACTAGAGGTTGAGACCCAGTACTTC,CSAGLEVETQYF
.,TRBJ1-2,few,TRBV12-3/TRBV12-4,TGTGCCAGCAAGAGGCGCGGGGTCAACTATGGCTACACCTTC,CASKRRGVNYGYTF
.,TRBJ2-7,.,TRBV12-3/TRBV12-4,TGTGCCAGCAGCTGGTCCAACGGCTACGAGCAGTACTTC,CASSWSNGYEQYF
.,TRBJ1-4,many,TRBV19,TGTGCCAGTAGTATCGGGAATTATGAAAAACTGTTTTTT,CASSIGNYEKLFF
TRBD2,TRBJ2-1,medium-sized,TRBV6-5,TGTGCCAGCGCTGCGACTAGCGGATTAGGTTCCTACAATGAGCAGTTCTTC,CASAATSGLGSYNEQFF
TRBD2,TRBJ2-2,.,TRBV11-2,TGTGCCAGCAGCTTAGGGAGCGGGACGAACACCGGGGAGCTGTTTTTT,CASSLGSGTNTGELFF
.,TRBJ1-4,many,TRBV15,TGTGCCACCAGCTCAGCTTACGGGGCAACTAATGAAAAACTGTTTTTT,CATSSAYGATNEKLFF
TRBD2,TRBJ2-1,many,TRBV6-1,TGTGCCAGCAGTACCGGACTAGCGGGGCTGAGGGAGCAGTTCTTC,CASSTGLAGLREQFF
.,TRBJ2-3,many,TRBV12-3/TRBV12-4,TGTGCCAGCTCGAGCACAGATACGCAGTATTTT,CASSSTDTQYF
.,TRBJ2-1,.,TRBV28,TGTGCCAGCAGCCTGGGACCGTCTCAGTTCTTC,CASSLGPSQFF
TRBD1,TRBJ1-3,.,TRBV15,TGTGCCATCGCCGGGACAGGCTCGACCCAGAACACCATATATTTT,CAIAGTGSTQNTIYF
TRBD2,TRBJ2-2,medium-sized,TRBV25-1,TGTGCCAGCAGTGGATCTAGCGGGAGAGGTCTGGGGGAGCTGTTTTTT,CASSGSSGRGLGELFF
.,TRBJ2-3,few,TRBV20-1,TGCAGTGCTAGAGTGGGGATGTGGACAGATACGCAGTATTTT,CSARVGMWTDTQYF
TRBD2,TRBJ2-1,few,TRBV5-4,TGTGCCAGCAGCTGGCCCCTCAGACTAGCGGGAGGGCCTAAGTACAATGAGCAGTTCTTC,CASSWPLRLAGGPKYNEQFF
.,TRBJ1-6,.,TRBV11-2,TGTGCCAGCAGCCCTCTTGGGCAGGACGCACCCCTCCATTTT,CASSPLGQDAPLHF
TRBD1,TRBJ1-2,.,TRBV5-1,TGCGCCAGCAGCACGGCGGTCACAGGGGGCTCTGGCTACACCTTC,CASSTAVTGGSGYTF
.,TRBJ1-2,many,TRBV4-3,TGCGCCAGCAGCCAAGATTACAGGGAAGGCTACACCTTC,CASSQDYREGYTF
.,TRBJ2-1,few,TRBV5-4,TGTGCCAGCAGCTTGGGAGGGCCGTACAATGAGCAGTTCTTC,CASSLGGPYNEQFF
TRBD1,TRBJ1-2,few,TRBV19,TGTGCCAGTAGTATCGGGCAGGGGGATGGCTACACCTTC,CASSIGQGDGYTF
TRBD2,TRBJ2-1,few,TRBV11-2,TGTGCCAGCAGCTTCGGACTAGCGGGGAACAATGAGCAGTTCTTC,CASSFGLAGNNEQFF
.,TRBJ2-7,few,TRBV12-3/TRBV12-4,TGTGCCAGCAGTTTATACGACACATCCTACGAGCAGTACTTC,CASSLYDTSYEQYF
.,TRBJ2-7,.,TRBV3-1,TGTGCCAGCAGCCCCACGGGACAAAACGAGCAGTACTTC,CASSPTGQNEQYF
.,TRBJ1-6,.,TRBV19,TGTGCCAGTAGTATCCCTCTGACGAGCTCCTATAATTCACCCCTCCACTTT,CASSIPLTSSYNSPLHF